These 5 T cell receptor beta chains came from one sample sequenced in a study of HIV-infected patients and healthy controls. No cell fractionation was done, so the repertoire covers all unsorted peripheral blood T cells. Approximately 500 ng RNA was reverse transcribed with alpha and beta constant-region primers. Each of the alpha and beta chains got its own library through chain-specific third strand synthesis with indices. TCRdb independently ran MiXCR on the 5' RACE reads; one entry per CDR3 protein. Of some 15,000 distinct CDR3 sequences in the sample, around 6.7% were seen once. The source material was blood. The receptors originated from an adult in good health.

The sample holds many counts of this clonotype. V gene TRBV7-2 combines with J gene TRBJ2-1, with unresolved D. The CDR3 consists of 15 residues. The V gene's germline CDR1 is SGHTA and CDR2 FQGNSA. Trimming cost V 5 bases and J 0 bases, with 11 bases left between them. The CDR3 sequence is CASSHDGTSYNEQFF. CDR3 in DNA: TGTGCCAGCAGCCACGACGGAACCTCCTACAATGAGCAGTTCTTC.

In this sample, this clonotype is medium-sized (0.01 to 0.1%). V and J are TRBV5-1 and TRBJ1-1; 7 bases line up with TRBD1. Trimming at V came to 4 bases and at J to 11 bases, leaving 14 bases not matched to a gene. CDR1 and CDR2 from the germline V gene are SGHRS and YFSETQ. The CDR3 covers 14 residues. This CDR3 reads CASSPGGDRVSAFF. CDR3 DNA: TGCGCCAGCAGCCCGGGGGGCGACAGGGTCTCGGCTTTCTTT.

V and J are TRBV6-2 or TRBV6-3 and TRBJ1-5; tentative D call: TRBD1 (5 bases). V was pared by 7 bases and J by 7 bases, with 17 bases between. This CDR3 has 14 amino acids. Germline CDR1 is MNHEY and CDR2 is SVGEGT. DNA of the CDR3: TGTGCCAGCACTCCAGGGAGGGTCCGGCAGCCCCAGCATTTT. This gives the protein CASTPGRVRQPQHF.

This clonotype has ten or more counts. Written as DNA, the CDR3 is TGCAGTGCTGGCGGGGGGGTCAGTAGCACAGATACGCAGTATTTT. It encodes CSAGGGVSSTDTQYF. The V and J genes are TRBV20-1 and TRBJ2-3, with TRBD2 identical over 9 bases. This CDR3 comprises 15 residues. Germline loops: CDR1 DFQATT, CDR2 SNEGSKA (reference sequence). V lost 5 bases to trimming and J lost 0 bases; unmatched junction nucleotides: 6.

This clonotype was seen ten or more times. The chain links TRBV28 to TRBJ1-4; TRBD1 matches 10 bases. V shed 8 bases, J shed 7 bases, and the junction held 7 bases outside the gene matches. The length of the CDR3 is 14 residues. Germline CDR1 MDHEN, CDR2 SYDVKM. CDR3 protein: CASHDRGRSEKLFF. Here the CDR3 DNA reads TGTGCCAGCCACGACAGGGGGCGGAGTGAAAAACTGTTTTTT. The complete variable domain, with remaining parts taken from reference TRBV28 and TRBJ1-4, reads DVKVTQSSRYLVKRTGEKVFLECVQDMDHENMFWYRQDPGLGLRLIYFSYDVKMKEKGDIPEGYSVSREKKERFSLILESASTNQTSMYLCASHDRGRSEKLFFGSGTQLSVL.